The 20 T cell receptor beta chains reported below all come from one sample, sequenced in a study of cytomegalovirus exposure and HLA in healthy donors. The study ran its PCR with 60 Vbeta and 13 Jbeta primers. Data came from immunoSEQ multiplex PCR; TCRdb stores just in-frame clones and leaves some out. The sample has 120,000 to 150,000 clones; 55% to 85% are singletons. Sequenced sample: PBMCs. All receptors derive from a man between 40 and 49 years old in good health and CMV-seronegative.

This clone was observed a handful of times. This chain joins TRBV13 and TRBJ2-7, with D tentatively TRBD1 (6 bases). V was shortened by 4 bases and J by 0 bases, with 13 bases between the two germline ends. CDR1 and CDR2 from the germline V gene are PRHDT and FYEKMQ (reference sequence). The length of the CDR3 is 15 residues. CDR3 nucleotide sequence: TGTGCCAGCAGCTCAGAACCGGACAGCTCCTACGAGCAGTACTTC. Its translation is CASSSEPDSSYEQYF.

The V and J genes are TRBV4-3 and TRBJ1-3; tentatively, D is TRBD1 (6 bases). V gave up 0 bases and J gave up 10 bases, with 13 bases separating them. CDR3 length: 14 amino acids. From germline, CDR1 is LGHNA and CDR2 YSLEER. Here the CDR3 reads CASSQEFSRGTIYF. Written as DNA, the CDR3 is TGCGCCAGCAGCCAAGAGTTCTCCAGGGGAACCATATATTTT.

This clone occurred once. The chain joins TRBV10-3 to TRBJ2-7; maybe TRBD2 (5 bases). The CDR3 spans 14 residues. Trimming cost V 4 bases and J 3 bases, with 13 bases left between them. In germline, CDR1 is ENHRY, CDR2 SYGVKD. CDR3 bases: TGTGCCATCAGTGCGCGCACTAGTGGCTACGAGCAGTACTTC. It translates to CAISARTSGYEQYF.

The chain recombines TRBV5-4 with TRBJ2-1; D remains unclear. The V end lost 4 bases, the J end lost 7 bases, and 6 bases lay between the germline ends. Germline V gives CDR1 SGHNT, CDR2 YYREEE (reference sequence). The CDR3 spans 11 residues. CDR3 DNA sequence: TGTGCCAGCAGCCCAGGTAATGAGCAGTTCTTC. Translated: CASSPGNEQFF.

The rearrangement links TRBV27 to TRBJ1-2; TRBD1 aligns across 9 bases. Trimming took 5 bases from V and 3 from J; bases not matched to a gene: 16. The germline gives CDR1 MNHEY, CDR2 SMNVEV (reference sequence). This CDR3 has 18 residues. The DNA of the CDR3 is TGTGCCAGCAGTCCCTTGTGGGACAGGGCCGGGGGGGACTATGGCTACACCTTC. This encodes CASSPLWDRAGGDYGYTF.

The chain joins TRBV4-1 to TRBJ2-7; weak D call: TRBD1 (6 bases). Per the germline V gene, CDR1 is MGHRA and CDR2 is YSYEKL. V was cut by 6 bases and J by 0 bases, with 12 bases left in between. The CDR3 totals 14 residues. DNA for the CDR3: TGCGCCAGCAGACAGGGCCTAAACTCCTACGAGCAGTACTTC. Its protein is CASRQGLNSYEQYF.

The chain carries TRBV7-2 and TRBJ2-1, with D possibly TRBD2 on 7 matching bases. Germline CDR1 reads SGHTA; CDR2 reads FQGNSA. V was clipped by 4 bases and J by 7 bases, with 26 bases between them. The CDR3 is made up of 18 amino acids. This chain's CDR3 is CASSWGGYGGGRGNEQFF. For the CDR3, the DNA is TGTGCCAGCAGCTGGGGGGGCTATGGGGGAGGGAGAGGGAATGAGCAGTTCTTC.

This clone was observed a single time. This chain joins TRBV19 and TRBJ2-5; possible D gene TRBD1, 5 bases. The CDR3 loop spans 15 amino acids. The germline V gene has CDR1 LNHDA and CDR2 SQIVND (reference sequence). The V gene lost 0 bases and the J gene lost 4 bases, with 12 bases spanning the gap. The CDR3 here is CASSIDLSQGETQYF. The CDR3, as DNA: TGTGCCAGTAGTATAGACCTCTCTCAGGGAGAGACCCAGTACTTC.

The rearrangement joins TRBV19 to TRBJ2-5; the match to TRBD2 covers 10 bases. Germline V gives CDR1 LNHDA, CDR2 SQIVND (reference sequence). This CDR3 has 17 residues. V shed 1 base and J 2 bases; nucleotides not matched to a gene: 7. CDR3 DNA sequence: TGTGCCAGTAGTATAGGGCTAGCGGGGGTGGGACAAGAGACCCAGTACTTC. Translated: CASSIGLAGVGQETQYF.

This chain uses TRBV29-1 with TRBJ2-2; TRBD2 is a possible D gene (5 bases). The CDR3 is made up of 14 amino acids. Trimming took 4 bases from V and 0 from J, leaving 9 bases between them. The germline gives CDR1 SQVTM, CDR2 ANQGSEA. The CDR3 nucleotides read TGCAGCGTTGGGGGAGACGCGAACACCGGGGAGCTGTTTTTT. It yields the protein CSVGGDANTGELFF.

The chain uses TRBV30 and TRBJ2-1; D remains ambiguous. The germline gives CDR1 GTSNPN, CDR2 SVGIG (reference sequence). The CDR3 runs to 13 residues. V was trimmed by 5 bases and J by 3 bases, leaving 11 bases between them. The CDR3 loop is CAWDSGGYNEQFF. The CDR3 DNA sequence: TGTGCCTGGGACTCCGGCGGCTACAATGAGCAGTTCTTC.

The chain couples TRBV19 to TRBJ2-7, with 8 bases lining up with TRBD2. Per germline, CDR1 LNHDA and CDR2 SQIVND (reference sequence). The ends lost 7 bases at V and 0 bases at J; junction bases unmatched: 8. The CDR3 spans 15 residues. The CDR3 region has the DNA TGTGCCAGTACCCGGACTAGCAGCGTCTCCTACGAGCAGTACTTC. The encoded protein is CASTRTSSVSYEQYF.

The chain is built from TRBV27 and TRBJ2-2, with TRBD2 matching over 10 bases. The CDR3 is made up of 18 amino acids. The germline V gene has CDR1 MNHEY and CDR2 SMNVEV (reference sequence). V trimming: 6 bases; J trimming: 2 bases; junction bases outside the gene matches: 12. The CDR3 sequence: CASSRRQVLAGNTGELFF. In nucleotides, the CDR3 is TGTGCCAGCAGCCGCCGCCAGGTACTAGCGGGAAACACCGGGGAGCTGTTTTTT.

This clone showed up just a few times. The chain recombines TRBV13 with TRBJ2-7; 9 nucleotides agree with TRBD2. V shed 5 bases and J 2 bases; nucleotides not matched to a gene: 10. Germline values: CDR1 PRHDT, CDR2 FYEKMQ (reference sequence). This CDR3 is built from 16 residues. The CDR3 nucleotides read TGTGCCAGCAGCCCGAGGCCAGCGGGGGGCACCTACGAGCAGTACTTC. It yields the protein CASSPRPAGGTYEQYF.

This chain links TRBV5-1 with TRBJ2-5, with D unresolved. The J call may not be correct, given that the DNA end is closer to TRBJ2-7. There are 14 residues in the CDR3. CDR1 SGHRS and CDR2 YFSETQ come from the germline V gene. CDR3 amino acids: CASSPEWIGHEQYF. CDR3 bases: TGCGCCAGCAGCCCCGAATGGATTGGACACGAGCAGTACTTC.

The CDR3 loop is CASTVRDYGYTF. The CDR3 DNA is TGTGCCAGCACGGTACGAGACTATGGCTACACCTTC. This chain joins TRBV2 and TRBJ1-2; D ambiguous. V lost 7 bases and J 3 bases, leaving 9 bases between the germline ends. This CDR3 spans 12 amino acids. CDR1 and CDR2 (germline): SNHLY, FYNNEI.

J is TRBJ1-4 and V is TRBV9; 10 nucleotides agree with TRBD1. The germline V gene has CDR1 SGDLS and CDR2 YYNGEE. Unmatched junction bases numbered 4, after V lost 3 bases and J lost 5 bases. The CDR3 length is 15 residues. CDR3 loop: CASSGQGAMNEKLFF. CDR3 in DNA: TGTGCCAGCAGCGGACAGGGGGCTATGAATGAAAAACTGTTTTTT.

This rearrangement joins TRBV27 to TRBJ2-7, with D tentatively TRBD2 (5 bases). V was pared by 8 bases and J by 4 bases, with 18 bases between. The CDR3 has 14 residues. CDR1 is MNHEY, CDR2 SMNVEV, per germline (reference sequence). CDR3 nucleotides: TGTGCCAGCGGCCCCTCAATCGGGGTTTACGAGCAGTACTTC. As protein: CASGPSIGVYEQYF.

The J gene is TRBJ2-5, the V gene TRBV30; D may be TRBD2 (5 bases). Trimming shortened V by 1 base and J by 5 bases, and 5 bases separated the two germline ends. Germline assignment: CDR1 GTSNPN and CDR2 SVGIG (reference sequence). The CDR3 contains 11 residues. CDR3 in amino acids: CAWSAGETQYF. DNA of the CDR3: TGTGCCTGGAGTGCGGGGGAGACCCAGTACTTC. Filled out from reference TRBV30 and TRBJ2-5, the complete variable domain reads SQTIHQWPATLVQPVGSPLSLECTVEGTSNPNLYWYRQAAGRGLQLLFYSVGIGQISSEVPQNLSASRPQDRQFILSSKKLLLSDSGFYLCAWSAGETQYFGPGTRLLVL.

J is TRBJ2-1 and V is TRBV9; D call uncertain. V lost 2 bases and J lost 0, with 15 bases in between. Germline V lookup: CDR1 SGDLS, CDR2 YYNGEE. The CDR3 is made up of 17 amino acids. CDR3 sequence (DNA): TGTGCCAGCAGCGTTTCCACCCAAGGAGTCTCCTACAATGAGCAGTTCTTC. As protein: CASSVSTQGVSYNEQFF. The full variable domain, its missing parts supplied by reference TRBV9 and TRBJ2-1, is DSGVTQTPKHLITATGQRVTLRCSPRSGDLSVYWYQQSLDQGLQFLIQYYNGEERAKGNILERFSAQQFPDLHSELNLSSLELGDSALYFCASSVSTQGVSYNEQFFGPGTRLTVL.